One T cell receptor (beta chain) is described in this entry. Its target antigen remains unknown. No clone much larger than this one lies a single base away; base qualities are absent. This entry is derived from a study of shared clonotypes between healthy human individuals (dated by TCRdb to 2018 to 2020). As for the study more broadly: A couple of women and a few men aged 18 to 49 years were included in the cohort. Per donor, three plates each were used for CD4 naive and CD4 memory, two for CD8 naive, and one for CD8 memory. To estimate repertoire size and how much clonotypes are shared between individuals, the study performed deep sequencing of blood TCR repertoires from 4 to 6 healthy adults. Different laboratories and diverse techniques were used to prepare libraries and sequence TCR repertoires, to increase sequencing depth and limit assay-specific biases. Each donor's leukapheresis produced roughly between roughly 0.94 and 9.5 billion PBMCs.

The donors were healthy, HIV-negative adults who had no recently reported acute infections or vaccinations. Every donor was a Caucasian adult living in Nashville, Tennessee, USA. CD4+ T cells were enriched by magnetic negative selection, after which naive cells were positively selected on CD45RA and the negative fraction was taken as the memory subset. After blood collection by leukapheresis, PBMCs were isolated using Ficoll-Histopaque density gradient centrifugation and then cryopreserved in the vapor phase of liquid nitrogen. Analytical flow cytometry was used to check the purity and quantity of each magnetically sorted T cell population. Each sorted fraction had its genomic DNA isolated and then quantified by UV absorbance on a Nanodrop 2000c. From the germline V gene, CDR1 is SGHRS and CDR2 is YFSETQ. The V and J ends are trimmed by 4 bases and 8 bases, leaving 15 bases between them. The cysteine opens and the phenylalanine closes a CDR3 of 14 amino acids. The retained sequence is limited to the CDR3, 42 bases, with the frame set at the first base.

On the study overall, not on this receptor specifically: Rarefaction of sorted-subset datasets indicated incomplete sequencing despite the large sequencing depth. Compared with non-shared clonotypes, clonotypes shared by all four sorted-subset donors had higher generation probabilities. Sampling was restricted to blood, and TCR repertoires in tissues likely differ from the TCR repertoires found in blood. Based on pairwise subsampling, the degree of clonotype sharing among donors was expected to be affected by sequencing depth. The small number of donors limited the genetic and exposure-history diversity represented. When several donors were compared, the shared fraction of clonotypes was roughly 5% for naive CD4, roughly 3.4% for naive CD8, roughly 2.3% for memory CD4, and roughly 0.43% for memory CD8. Naive subsets generally had larger estimated clonotype richness than memory subsets did.

Using the deep immunoSEQ assay, multiplex PCR amplified TCR CDR3 regions from genomic DNA. Extracted genomic DNA from each cell subset was spread evenly across all wells of several immunoSEQ 96-well plates, with each plate serving as a replicate. Each replicate PCR for sorted subsets received roughly 200 ng genomic DNA, equal to tens of thousands of T cell genomes. The purified libraries were quantified using a Qubit 3.0 fluorometer, sized with a Bioanalyzer 2100, and then quantified again using the KAPA Library Quantification kit. Every immunoSEQ 96-well plate was sequenced on a dedicated single-read 150-cycle Illumina NextSeq 550 flow cell. In the paper's pipeline: The immunoSEQ output contained only junctional sequences without quality scores, so filtering could not match that applied to full-length reads. Sequences were annotated with PyIR, a Python wrapper for IgBLAST v1.9, and V/J genes and CDR3 were assigned using IMGT germline references. Reads were filtered out if the reads had weak V/J assignments (E-value above 1e-6), no CDR3, stop codons, out-of-frame junctions, or ambiguous translated residues. A V3J clonotype was defined by an identical inferred V gene, J gene, and CDR3 amino acid sequence. Percentage overlap between repertoires was computed as shared unique clonotypes divided by the size of the smaller repertoire. Richness of each repertoire was evaluated using RTK rarefaction, the Chao1 estimator, and Recon v2.1 estimates of unobserved clonotypes. Generation probabilities for all TCRbeta clonotypes obtained by the gDNA method from a few donors were computed using OLGA. What TCRdb holds here is the immuneACCESS table cut down to in-frame rearrangements. Part of the clones is not present; checked against another copy, under half of the missing clones reflect an unresolved V gene, and the others are unexplained. Clone size and the V and J calls come from that table; the DNA yielded D and trimming. This sample gives more than 850,000 clones in total; around 78% of them show up just once. The ten top clones hold around 0.47% of the sample.

This TCR was sampled from a man aged 18 to 30 in good health. Some clones in this sample may be carry-over from other donors' samples. The specimen sequenced was memory CD4+ T cells from PBMCs. Per the publication, the cell subset or site label means: CD45RA-negative fraction. The sequence links TRBV5-1 to TRBJ1-4, with the D gene not clear enough to name. The DNA is TGCGCCAGCAGCCGAGGCGAGGTACAAGAAAAACTGTTTTTT. The resulting protein is CASSRGEVQEKLFF.